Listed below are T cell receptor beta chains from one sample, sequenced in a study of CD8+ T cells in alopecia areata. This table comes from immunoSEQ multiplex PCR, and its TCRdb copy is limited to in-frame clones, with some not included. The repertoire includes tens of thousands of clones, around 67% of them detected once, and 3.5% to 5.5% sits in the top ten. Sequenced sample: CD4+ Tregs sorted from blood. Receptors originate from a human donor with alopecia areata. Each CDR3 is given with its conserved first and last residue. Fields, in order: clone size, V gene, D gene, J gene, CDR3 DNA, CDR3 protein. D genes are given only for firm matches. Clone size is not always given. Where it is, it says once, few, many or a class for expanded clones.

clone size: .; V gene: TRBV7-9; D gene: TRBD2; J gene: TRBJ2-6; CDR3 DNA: TGTGCCAGCAGCATGGGACTAGCGGGGACCTCTGGGGCCAACGTCCTGACTTTC; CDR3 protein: CASSMGLAGTSGANVLTF
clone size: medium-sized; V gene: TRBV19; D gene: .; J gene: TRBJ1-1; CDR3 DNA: TGTGCCAGTAGTCCTCACTCAATGAACACTGAAGCTTTCTTT; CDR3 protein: CASSPHSMNTEAFF
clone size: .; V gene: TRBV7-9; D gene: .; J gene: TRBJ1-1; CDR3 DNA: TGTGCCAGCAGCCGGGCAGCAGAAGCTTTCTTT; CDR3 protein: CASSRAAEAFF
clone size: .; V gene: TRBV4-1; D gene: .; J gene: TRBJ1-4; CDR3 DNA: TGCGCCAGCAGCCAAAGTGGGGTTGAAAAACTGTTTTTT; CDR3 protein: CASSQSGVEKLFF
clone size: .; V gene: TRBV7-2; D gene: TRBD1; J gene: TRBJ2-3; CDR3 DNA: TGTGCCAGCAGCCGACAGGGGGCATACACAGATACGCAGTATTTT; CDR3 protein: CASSRQGAYTDTQYF
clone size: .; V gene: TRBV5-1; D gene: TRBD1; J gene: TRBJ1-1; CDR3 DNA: TGCGCCAGCAGCTTGGAGGGACAGGGGTACAATGCTTTCTTT; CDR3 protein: CASSLEGQGYNAFF
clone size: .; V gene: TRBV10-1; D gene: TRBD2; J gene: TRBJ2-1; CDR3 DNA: TGCGCCAGCAGTGAGACTAGCGGGAGTACTGAGCAGTTCTTC; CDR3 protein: CASSETSGSTEQFF
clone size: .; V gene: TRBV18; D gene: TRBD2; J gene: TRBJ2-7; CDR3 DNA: TGTGCCAGCTCACCACCGACTAGCCGATCCTACGAGCAGTACTTC; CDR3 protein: CASSPPTSRSYEQYF
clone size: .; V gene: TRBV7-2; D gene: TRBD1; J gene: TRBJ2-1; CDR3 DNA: TGTGCCAGCAGCCCCCACAGGACAGGGCCCTTAATTGAGCAGTTCTTC; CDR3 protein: CASSPHRTGPLIEQFF
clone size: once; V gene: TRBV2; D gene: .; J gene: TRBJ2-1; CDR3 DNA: TGTGCCAGCGGCCAACGTGAGGGTCGGTCCTACAATGAGCAGTTCTTC; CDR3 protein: CASGQREGRSYNEQFF
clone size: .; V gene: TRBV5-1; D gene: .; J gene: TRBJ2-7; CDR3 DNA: TGCGCCAGCAGAACCTCGGAGCCGTCCTACGAGCAGTACTTC; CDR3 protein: CASRTSEPSYEQYF
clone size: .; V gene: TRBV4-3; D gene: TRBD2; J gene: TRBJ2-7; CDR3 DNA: TGCGCCAGCAGCCACGGACTAGCGGGAATCTACGAGCAGTACTTC; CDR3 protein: CASSHGLAGIYEQYF
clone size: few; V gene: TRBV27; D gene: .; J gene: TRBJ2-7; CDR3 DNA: TGTGCCAGCAGTTACAGGGAGCAGGCCGGCGAGCAGTACTTC; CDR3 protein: CASSYREQAGEQYF
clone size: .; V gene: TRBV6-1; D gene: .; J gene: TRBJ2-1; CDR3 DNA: TGTGCCAGCAGTGATATGTCAGCCCGGGATGAGCAGTTCTTC; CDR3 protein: CASSDMSARDEQFF
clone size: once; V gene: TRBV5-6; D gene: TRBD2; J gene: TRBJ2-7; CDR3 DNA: TGTGCCAGCAGCTTCCGACTAGCGGGAGTCCCCGAGCAGTACTTC; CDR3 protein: CASSFRLAGVPEQYF
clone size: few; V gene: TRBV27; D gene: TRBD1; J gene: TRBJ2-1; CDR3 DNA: TGTGCCAGCAGTCCGCGGACAGGGCGTGGGCAGTTCTTC; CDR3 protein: CASSPRTGRGQFF
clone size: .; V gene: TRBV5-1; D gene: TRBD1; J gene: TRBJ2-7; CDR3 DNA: TGCGCCAGCAGCTTGGGTTCCGGGACAGGGGGCAACGAGCAGTACTTC; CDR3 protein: CASSLGSGTGGNEQYF
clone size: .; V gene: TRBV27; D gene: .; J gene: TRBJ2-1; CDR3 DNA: TGTGCCAGCAGTTTATCCTCCTATATACACAATGAGCAGTTCTTC; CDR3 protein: CASSLSSYIHNEQFF
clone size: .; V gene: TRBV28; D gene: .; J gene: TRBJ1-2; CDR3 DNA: TGTGCCAGCAGTTCCCTGGGGGGCTACACCTTC; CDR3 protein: CASSSLGGYTF
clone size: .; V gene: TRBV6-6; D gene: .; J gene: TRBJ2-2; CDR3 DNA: TGTGCCAGCAGAACGGCCACCGGGGAGCTGTTTTTT; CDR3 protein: CASRTATGELFF
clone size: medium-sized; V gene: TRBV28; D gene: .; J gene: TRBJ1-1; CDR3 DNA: TGTGCCAGCAGTCCCGACTCCAGGGTGGGCACTGAAGCTTTCTTT; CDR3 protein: CASSPDSRVGTEAFF
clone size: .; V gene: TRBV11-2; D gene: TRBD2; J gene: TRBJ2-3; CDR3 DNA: TGTGCCAGCAGCCCGACCCTTAGCGGGATTGCGCAGTATTTT; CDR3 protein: CASSPTLSGIAQYF
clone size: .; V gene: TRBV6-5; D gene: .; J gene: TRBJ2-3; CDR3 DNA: TGTGCCAGCTCGAGGTGGCGGGACGGCACAGATACGCAGTATTTT; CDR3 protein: CASSRWRDGTDTQYF
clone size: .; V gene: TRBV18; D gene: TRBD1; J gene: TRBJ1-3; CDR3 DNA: TGTGCCAGCTCACCAGCGACAGGGCCTGGAAACACCATATATTTT; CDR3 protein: CASSPATGPGNTIYF
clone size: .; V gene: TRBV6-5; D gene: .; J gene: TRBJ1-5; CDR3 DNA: TGTGCCAGCGGTAACGGGGGACAAGAGCATTTT; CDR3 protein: CASGNGGQEHF
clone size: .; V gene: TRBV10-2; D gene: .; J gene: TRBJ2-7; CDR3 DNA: TGCGCCAGCAGTTCGGCTAGCGCGACATCCTACGAGCAGTACTTC; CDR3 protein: CASSSASATSYEQYF
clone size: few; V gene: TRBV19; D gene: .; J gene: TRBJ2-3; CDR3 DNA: TGTGCCAGTAGTCCCCGATCCTGGCAGGTGGATACGCAGTATTTT; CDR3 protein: CASSPRSWQVDTQYF
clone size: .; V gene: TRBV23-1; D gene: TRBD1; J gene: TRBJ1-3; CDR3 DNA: TGCGCCAGCAGTCAATCGAGGACAGGGACTCGAAACACCATATATTTT; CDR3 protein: CASSQSRTGTRNTIYF
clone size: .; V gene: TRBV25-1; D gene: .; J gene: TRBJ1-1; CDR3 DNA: TGTGCCAGCAGTGAATCCCTAGGGCAGAACACTGAAGCTTTCTTT; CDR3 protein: CASSESLGQNTEAFF
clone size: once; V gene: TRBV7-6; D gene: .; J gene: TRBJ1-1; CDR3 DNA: TGTGCCAGCAGCTCCCACTTGGGGGGTACTGAAGCTTTCTTT; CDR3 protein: CASSSHLGGTEAFF
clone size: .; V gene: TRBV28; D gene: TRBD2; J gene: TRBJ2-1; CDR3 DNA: TGTGCCAGCAGTTTGGGACTAGCGGGAGGGAGGTCCTACAATGAGCAGTTCTTC; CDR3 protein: CASSLGLAGGRSYNEQFF
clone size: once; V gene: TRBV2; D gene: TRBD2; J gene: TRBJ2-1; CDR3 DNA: TGTGCCAGCAGTGAGACTTTAGCGGGATACCAGTTCTTC; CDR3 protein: CASSETLAGYQFF
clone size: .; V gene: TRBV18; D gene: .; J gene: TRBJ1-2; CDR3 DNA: TGTGCCAGCTCACCGGGCAGTGACTATGGCTACACCTTC; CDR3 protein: CASSPGSDYGYTF
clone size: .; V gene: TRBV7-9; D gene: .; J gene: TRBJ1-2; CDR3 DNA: TGTGCCAGCAGGGGCGAGGGCTACACCTTC; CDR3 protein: CASRGEGYTF
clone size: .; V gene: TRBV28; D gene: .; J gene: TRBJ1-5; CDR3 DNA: TGTGCCAGCAGTTTTAGTCACGGCGTGGCGCCCCAGCATTTT; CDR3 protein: CASSFSHGVAPQHF
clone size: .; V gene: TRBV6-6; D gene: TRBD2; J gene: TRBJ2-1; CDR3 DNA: TGTGCCAGCAAAAGACTAGCGGGAAACTATGAGCAGTTCTTC; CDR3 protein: CASKRLAGNYEQFF